The 8 T cell receptor beta chains in this list originate from one sample, sequenced in a study of T cells after yellow fever vaccination. TCRdb recomputed calls from the 5' RACE reads with MiXCR, one row per CDR3 protein. Among some 250,000 distinct CDR3 sequences listed, more than 3.5% were seen once. Sequenced material: PBMCs, taken 15 days after the yellow fever booster vaccination. These receptors came from a man between 18 and 35 years old who received the YFV17D yellow fever vaccine.

This clonotype was detected many times. For the CDR3, the DNA is TGCGCCAGCAGCTTGGAGGCGCCTGGAAACACCATATATTTT. Residues: CASSLEAPGNTIYF. This chain joins TRBV5-1 and TRBJ1-3; no firm D call. Trimming stripped 0 bases from V and 2 bases from J, with 6 bases between. This CDR3 contains 14 residues. Germline V gene data show CDR1 as SGHRS and CDR2 as YFSETQ.

This clonotype was detected many times. This chain links TRBV6-6 with TRBJ2-1; 8 bases align to TRBD2. Germline V gene lookup returns CDR1 MNHNY and CDR2 SVGAGI (reference sequence). CDR3 length: 16 amino acids. After removal of 6 bases from V and 6 bases from J, the junction contained 13 bases not matched to a gene. CDR3 sequence: CASRRNRERGPNEQFF. The CDR3, as DNA: TGTGCCAGCAGGCGTAACCGGGAGCGGGGGCCCAATGAGCAGTTCTTC.

At least ten counts were recorded for this clonotype. The genes are TRBV4-3 and TRBJ1-1; tentative D call: TRBD1 (5 bases). V was shortened by 3 bases and J by 4 bases, with 21 bases between the two germline ends. Germline-derived CDR1 and CDR2 are LGHNA and YSLEER. This CDR3 has 17 amino acids. The CDR3 protein is CASSHESRVVVGTEAFF. As DNA, the CDR3 is TGCGCCAGCAGCCATGAAAGCAGGGTCGTTGTCGGCACTGAAGCTTTCTTT.

Many counts were recorded for this clonotype. The gene calls are TRBV4-2 and TRBJ2-7; TRBD2 is a possible D gene (5 bases). CDR1 and CDR2 from the germline V gene are LGHNA and YNFKEQ. The CDR3 has 14 residues. The V end was cut by 1 base, the J end by 0 bases, with 7 bases between. CDR3: CASSQGGSSYEQYF. CDR3 DNA: TGTGCCAGCAGCCAAGGCGGGTCCTCCTACGAGCAGTACTTC.

The V gene is TRBV29-1, the J gene TRBJ2-3, with D uncertain. The ends were cut back, 1 base at V and 2 bases at J, with 4 bases in the middle. Germline-derived CDR1 and CDR2 are SQVTM and ANQGSEA. The CDR3 extends over 12 amino acids. Here the CDR3 reads CSVEGPTDTQYF. CDR3 DNA: TGCAGCGTTGAAGGACCCACAGATACGCAGTATTTT.

This clonotype has at least ten counts. The rearrangement uses TRBV7-2 and TRBJ1-2; D is unclear. Looked up from germline, CDR1 is SGHTA and CDR2 is FQGNSA. Deletions cut 3 bases from V and 7 bases from J, with 12 bases between. This CDR3 has 13 residues. The CDR3 protein is CASSFGVGVGYTF. CDR3 sequence (DNA): TGTGCCAGCAGCTTTGGGGTCGGGGTTGGCTACACCTTC.

This clonotype has ten or more counts. The V gene is TRBV10-3, the J gene TRBJ2-3; 12 nucleotides line up with TRBD2. With V trimmed by 11 bases and J by 5 bases, 5 bases remained unmatched. This CDR3 is built from 13 residues. Germline values: CDR1 ENHRY, CDR2 SYGVKD. CDR3 sequence (DNA): TGTGCCGTACTAGCGGGGGGAGGAGATACGCAGTATTTT. Amino acids: CAVLAGGGDTQYF.

This clonotype was counted at least ten times. The V call is TRBV6-2 or TRBV6-3, the J call TRBJ2-7, with D possibly matching TRBD1 (6 bases). Germline assignment: CDR1 MNHEY and CDR2 SVGEGT. Trimming took 4 bases from V and 5 from J, leaving 18 bases between them. The CDR3 spans 15 residues. CDR3 nucleotide sequence: TGTGCCAGCAGTTCCGGAAGGACGGACAGTGACGAGCAGTACGTC. Protein sequence: CASSSGRTDSDEQYV.